These T cell receptor beta chains were read from a single sample in a study of molecular identifiers for immune sequencing clone quantification. TCRdb itself ran the PCR reads through MiXCR, one entry per CDR3 protein. This sample yields just under 650,000 distinct CDR3 sequences, of which 20% are seen a single time; 0.85% belongs to the top ten. The sample consisted of naive CD8+ T cells from blood, with Jurkat cell RNA spiked in. These receptor sequences come from a human donor in good health. Some libraries in this study had Jurkat cell RNA spiked in. The CDR3 runs from the conserved cysteine through the conserved F or W. The order of the fields is V gene, J gene, CDR3 protein.

TRBV27,TRBJ2-7,CASSPGPHLEQYF
TRBV7-9,TRBJ2-7,CASSPRTVTYEQYF
TRBV20-1,TRBJ2-7,CSAEGGHSYEQYF
TRBV27,TRBJ2-3,CASSPRPLTDTQYF
TRBV25-1,TRBJ1-5,CARVPGPENQPQHF
TRBV4-1,TRBJ2-3,CASSQVYTITDTQYF
TRBV24-1,TRBJ2-3,CATSDASGENTDTQYF
TRBV15,TRBJ2-5,CATSIAGGETQYF
TRBV7-3,TRBJ2-3,CASSLGQGSADTQYF
TRBV7-9,TRBJ1-5,CASHGRKPQHF
TRBV7-9,TRBJ2-1,CASSSTSGRAPYNEQFF
TRBV10-3,TRBJ2-1,CAISEISGSYNEQFF
TRBV12-3/TRBV12-4,TRBJ2-2,CASSLFPSGHTGELFF
TRBV9,TRBJ2-5,CASSVGYQETQYF
TRBV5-1,TRBJ2-5,CASSLATSALQETQYF
TRBV6-2/TRBV6-3,TRBJ2-1,CAIRLAGGPNGEQFF
TRBV9,TRBJ2-1,CASSVAIPTGGRYNEQFF
TRBV7-9,TRBJ1-1,CASSSTGGAMTEAFF
TRBV7-9,TRBJ2-7,CASRTTRWDSSYEQYF
TRBV29-1,TRBJ2-1,CSAVLVSSYNEQFF
TRBV5-6,TRBJ2-1,CASSFYLLGVSSYNEQFF
TRBV19,TRBJ2-1,CASSIPGWVDEQFF
TRBV14,TRBJ2-5,CASSPGDWAYQETQYF
TRBV10-3,TRBJ2-4,CAISEPMGVAKNIQYF
TRBV4-1,TRBJ1-5,CASSQQGASNQPQHF
TRBV5-6,TRBJ2-4,CASSLANTRGLLENIQYF
TRBV7-3,TRBJ2-1,CASSLNPGSPGTNEQFF
TRBV10-2,TRBJ2-3,CATMNLRDKGTTDTQYF
TRBV29-1,TRBJ2-5,CSARTMEETQYF
TRBV27,TRBJ1-1,CASSPRGTAGEAFF
TRBV12-3/TRBV12-4,TRBJ2-3,CASSIRQSTDTQYF
TRBV4-3,TRBJ1-2,CASSQDRAGGAFGYGYTF
TRBV7-6,TRBJ2-4,CASSSNVGLAKNIQYF
TRBV9,TRBJ2-3,CASSGGTSGSFPDTQYF
TRBV2,TRBJ2-1,CATAPGVEQFF
TRBV3-1,TRBJ2-3,CASSPRSSGAITDTQYF
TRBV3-1,TRBJ1-2,CASSQAPGVDGYTF
TRBV5-6,TRBJ1-1,CASSTTNPGTEAFF
TRBV20-1,TRBJ1-3,CSAPDSRGNTIYF
TRBV12-3/TRBV12-4,TRBJ2-5,CASSQVAGLQETQYF
TRBV7-9,TRBJ1-2,CASSLIGFNYGYTF
TRBV7-9,TRBJ2-7,CASSFDRGYEQYF
TRBV2,TRBJ2-2,CASSERRASAGELFF
TRBV6-2/TRBV6-3,TRBJ2-1,CASSPPGGQFF